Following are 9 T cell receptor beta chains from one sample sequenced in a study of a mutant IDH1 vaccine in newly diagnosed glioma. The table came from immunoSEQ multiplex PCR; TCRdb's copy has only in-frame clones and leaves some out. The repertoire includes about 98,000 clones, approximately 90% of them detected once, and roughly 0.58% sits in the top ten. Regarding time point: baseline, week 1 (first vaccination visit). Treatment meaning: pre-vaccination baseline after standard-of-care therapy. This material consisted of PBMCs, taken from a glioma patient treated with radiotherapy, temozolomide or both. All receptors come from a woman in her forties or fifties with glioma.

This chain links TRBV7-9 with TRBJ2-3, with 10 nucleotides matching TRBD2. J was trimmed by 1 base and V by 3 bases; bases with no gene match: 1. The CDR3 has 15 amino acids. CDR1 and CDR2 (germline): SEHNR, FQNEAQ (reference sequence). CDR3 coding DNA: TGTGCCAGCAGCTTCGGGACTAGCGGCACAGATACGCAGTATTTT. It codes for CASSFGTSGTDTQYF.

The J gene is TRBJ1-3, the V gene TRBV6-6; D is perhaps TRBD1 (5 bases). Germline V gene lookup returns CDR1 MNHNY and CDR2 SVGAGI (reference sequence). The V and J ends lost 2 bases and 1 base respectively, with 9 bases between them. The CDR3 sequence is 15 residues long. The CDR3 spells CASSYGTASGNTIYF. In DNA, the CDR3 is TGTGCCAGCAGTTACGGGACTGCTTCTGGAAACACCATATATTTT.

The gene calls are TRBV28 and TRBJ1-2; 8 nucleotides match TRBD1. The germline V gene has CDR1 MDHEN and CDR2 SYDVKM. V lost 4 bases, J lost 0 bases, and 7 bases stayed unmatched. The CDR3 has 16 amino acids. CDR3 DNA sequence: TGTGCCAGCAGTTACGGGACAGGAATCACTAACTATGGCTACACCTTC. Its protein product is CASSYGTGITNYGYTF.

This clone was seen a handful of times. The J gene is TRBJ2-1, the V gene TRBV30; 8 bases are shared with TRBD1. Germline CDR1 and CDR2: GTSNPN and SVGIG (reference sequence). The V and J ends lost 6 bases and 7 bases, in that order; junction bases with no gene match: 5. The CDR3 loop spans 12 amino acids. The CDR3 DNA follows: TGTGCCTGTGACAGGGGAGCAAATGAGCAGTTCTTC. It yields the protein CACDRGANEQFF.

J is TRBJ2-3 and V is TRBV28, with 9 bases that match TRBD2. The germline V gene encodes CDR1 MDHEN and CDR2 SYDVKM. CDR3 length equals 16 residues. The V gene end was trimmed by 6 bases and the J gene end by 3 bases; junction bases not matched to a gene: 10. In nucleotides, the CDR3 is TGTGCCAGCAGCCCACTTAGCGGGAGAGGGACAGATACGCAGTATTTT. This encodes CASSPLSGRGTDTQYF.

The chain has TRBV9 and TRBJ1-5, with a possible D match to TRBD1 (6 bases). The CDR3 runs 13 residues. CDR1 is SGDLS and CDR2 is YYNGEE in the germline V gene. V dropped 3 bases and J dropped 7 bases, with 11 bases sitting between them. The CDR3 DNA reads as TGTGCCAGCAGCGCTAGGGGGGGACAGCCCCAGCATTTT. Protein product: CASSARGGQPQHF.

This CDR3 reads CASSPPAGSYEQYF. The CDR3, as DNA: TGTGCCAGCTCACCACCCGCAGGCTCCTACGAGCAGTACTTC. This chain links TRBV18 with TRBJ2-7; D gene unclear. The CDR3 contains 14 residues. From germline, CDR1 is KGHSH and CDR2 LQKENI. V dropped 0 bases and J dropped 0 bases, with 6 bases sitting between them.

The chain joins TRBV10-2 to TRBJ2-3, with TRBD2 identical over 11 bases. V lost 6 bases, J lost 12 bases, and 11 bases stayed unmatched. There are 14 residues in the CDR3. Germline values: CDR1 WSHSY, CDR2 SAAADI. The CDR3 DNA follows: TGCGCCAGCAGCCCCCAGGATAGCGGGAGGGAACAGTATTTT. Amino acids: CASSPQDSGREQYF.

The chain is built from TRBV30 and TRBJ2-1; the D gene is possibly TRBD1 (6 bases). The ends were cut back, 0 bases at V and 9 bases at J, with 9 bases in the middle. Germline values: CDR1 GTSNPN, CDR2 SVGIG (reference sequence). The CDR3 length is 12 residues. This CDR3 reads CAWSVLDSEQFF. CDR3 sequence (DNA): TGTGCCTGGAGTGTACTGGACAGTGAGCAGTTCTTC. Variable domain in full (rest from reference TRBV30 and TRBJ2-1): SQTIHQWPATLVQPVGSPLSLECTVEGTSNPNLYWYRQAAGRGLQLLFYSVGIGQISSEVPQNLSASRPQDRQFILSSKKLLLSDSGFYLCAWSVLDSEQFFGPGTRLTVL.